A selection of T cell receptor beta chains follows, all from one sample in a study of T cells in localized non-small cell lung cancer. The data were produced by immunoSEQ multiplex PCR, yet TCRdb's version contains in-frame clones alone and is incomplete. Among around 10,000 clones listed, around 30% were seen once. Source: lung tumor tissue, taken before any cancer treatment. The receptors originated from a man aged 40 to 70 with stage I lung adenocarcinoma. Both conserved end residues are part of each CDR3. D genes are given only for firm matches. Clone size is given for some rows only: seen once, a few or many times, or a class if the clone is expanded.

>TRBJ2-7|TRBV2|.|.
TGTGCCAGCTCATCGGGGGACAGACCATACGAGCAGTACTTC
CASSSGDRPYEQYF
>TRBJ2-2|TRBV9|.|.
TGTGCCATCCGCCCCGGGGCCGGGGAGCTGTTTTTT
CAIRPGAGELFF
>TRBJ1-5|TRBV11-3|few|.
TGTGCCAGCATCAGAGGCTCCAGGGATCAGCCCCAGCATTTT
CASIRGSRDQPQHF
>TRBJ2-5|TRBV14|.|TRBD1
TGTGCCAGCAGTCGGACAGGGTCCCCGACCCAAGAGACCCAGTACTTC
CASSRTGSPTQETQYF
>TRBJ1-1|TRBV10-3|few|.
TGTGCCATCAGTGAGGTCTCGGGGAACACTGAAGCTTTCTTT
CAISEVSGNTEAFF
>TRBJ1-2|TRBV4-1|.|.
TGCGCCAGCAGCCAAGAGCATGAGGCTATGGTCTATGGCTACACCTTC
CASSQEHEAMVYGYTF
>TRBJ2-7|TRBV1|few|.
TGCGCCAGCAGGGGACAGGGGAGCTACGAGCAGTACTTC
CASRGQGSYEQYF
>TRBJ1-1|TRBV30|.|.
TGTGCCTGGATTGGTTGGACTGAAGCTTTCTTT
CAWIGWTEAFF
>TRBJ1-2|TRBV5-1|.|TRBD1
TGCGCCAGCAGCGTGGGTCTCCCCGGGACAGAGCCTTACACCTTC
CASSVGLPGTEPYTF
>TRBJ1-1|TRBV11-3|few|TRBD1
TGTGCCAGCAGCGACGGGACAGTTGGGAACACTGAAGCTTTCTTT
CASSDGTVGNTEAFF
>TRBJ1-6|TRBV25-1|.|.
TGTGCCAGCAGTGAGGACAATAATTCACCCCTCCACTTT
CASSEDNNSPLHF
>TRBJ1-1|TRBV18|once|TRBD1
TGTGCCAGCTCACCACGCACAGGGGGGCAGAACACTGAAGCTTTCTTT
CASSPRTGGQNTEAFF
>TRBJ2-1|TRBV15|few|.
TGTGCCACCAGCAGAGACTACGTACAGGCTTACAATGAGCAGTTCTTC
CATSRDYVQAYNEQFF
>TRBJ2-1|TRBV9|few|.
TGTGCCAGCAGCACCCGGGCAGGTAGGAATGAGCAGTTCTTC
CASSTRAGRNEQFF
>TRBJ2-3|TRBV25-1|.|TRBD2
TGTGCCAGCAGTTTGCGGGGGTTAGGAACAGATACGCAGTATTTT
CASSLRGLGTDTQYF
>TRBJ2-3|TRBV11-3|few|TRBD1
TGTGCCAGCAGCTTAAGTCGGACAGGGGCCCGAGGCCCAGATACGCAGTATTTT
CASSLSRTGARGPDTQYF
>TRBJ2-5|TRBV11-3|.|.
TGTGCCAGCAGCTCACCTAGCCGGGGCCAAGAGACCCAGTACTTC
CASSSPSRGQETQYF
>TRBJ1-2|TRBV6-8|few|.
TGTGCCAGCAGTGAGGGCAGCCTCTATGGCTACACCTTC
CASSEGSLYGYTF
>TRBJ1-2|TRBV30|.|.
TGTGCCTGGAGACCCCAGGGTAATGGCTACACCTTC
CAWRPQGNGYTF
>TRBJ1-1|TRBV25-1|.|.
TGTGCCAGCAGTGAATCTGCGGGAAAGACTGAAGCTTTCTTT
CASSESAGKTEAFF
>TRBJ1-3|TRBV5-1|.|.
TGCGCCAGCAGCTTGGCGGGCAATCGAGGAAACACCATATATTTT
CASSLAGNRGNTIYF
>TRBJ1-4|TRBV19|once|.
TGTGCCACCGCGAGATGGGAGACTAATGAAAAACTGTTTTTT
CATARWETNEKLFF
>TRBJ1-4|TRBV9|few|.
TGTGCCAGCAGCATTAGGGAAGGAACTAATGAAAAACTGTTTTTT
CASSIREGTNEKLFF
>TRBJ2-2|TRBV19|medium-sized|.
TGTGCCAGTAGTATCGATTCATCCGGTGACGGGGAGCTGTTTTTT
CASSIDSSGDGELFF
>TRBJ2-7|TRBV19|.|.
TGTGCCAGTAGTATCAGGGGCCACGAGCAGTACTTC
CASSIRGHEQYF
>TRBJ1-4|TRBV15|.|.
TGTGCCACCAGCAATCAGGGAACTAATGAAAAACTGTTTTTT
CATSNQGTNEKLFF